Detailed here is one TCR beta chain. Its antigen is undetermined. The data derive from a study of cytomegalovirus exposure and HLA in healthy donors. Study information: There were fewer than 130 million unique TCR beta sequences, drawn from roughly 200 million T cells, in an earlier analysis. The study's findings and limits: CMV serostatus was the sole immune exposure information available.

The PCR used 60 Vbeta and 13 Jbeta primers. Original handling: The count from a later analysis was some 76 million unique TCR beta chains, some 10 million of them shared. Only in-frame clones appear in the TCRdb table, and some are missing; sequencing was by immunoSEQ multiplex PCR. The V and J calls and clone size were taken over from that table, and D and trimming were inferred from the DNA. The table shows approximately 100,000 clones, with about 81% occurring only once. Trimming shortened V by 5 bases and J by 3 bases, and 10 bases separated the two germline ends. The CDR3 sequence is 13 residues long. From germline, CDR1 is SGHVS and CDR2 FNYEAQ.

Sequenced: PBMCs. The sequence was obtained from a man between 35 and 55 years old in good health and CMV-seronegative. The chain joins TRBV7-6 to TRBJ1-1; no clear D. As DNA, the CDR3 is TGTGCCAGCAGCCCTATCGGGGACACTGAAGCTTTCTTT. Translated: CASSPIGDTEAFF.